The present TCR beta chain was sequenced within a study of cytomegalovirus exposure and HLA in healthy donors. Study-wide findings and caveats: The study had only CMV serostatus as immune exposure information. V- and J-gene trimming of TCR beta was linked (in a later analysis) to a missense DCLRE1C variant.

The CDR3 has 14 residues. The V gene end was trimmed by 6 bases and the J gene end by 3 bases; junction bases not matched to a gene: 4. The germline gives CDR1 SNHLY, CDR2 FYNNEI. With 60 Vbeta and 13 Jbeta primers, the PCR was carried out. Here immunoSEQ multiplex PCR was the method, and the copy in TCRdb shows in-frame clones only, minus some. The table records about 95,000 clones, 77% of them present only once. Details on this clone: Its antigen is currently unknown.

Sequencing input: PBMCs. This chain links TRBV2 with TRBJ2-4, with 8 positions matching TRBD1. The clonotype comes from a woman aged 40-49 years in good health and CMV-seronegative. The CDR3 loop is CASRGQVSKNIQYF. As DNA, the CDR3 is TGTGCCAGCAGGGGACAGGTCAGCAAAAACATTCAGTACTTC.